This T cell receptor (beta chain) was found in a study of OX40 agonist ivuxolimab in advanced cancers. Study-wide background: Participants averaged approximately 60 years of age (range roughly 23 to 90) and were 75% to 90% male. Allowance was made for prior anti-PD-1, anti-PD-L1 or anti-CTLA-4 therapy, and about 40% had some.

Study-level results: The CD4+ and CD8+ T cells in the blood had expanded clonally by week 6 at 0.1 to 3.0 mg/kg.

The repertoire was sequenced with immunoSEQ multiplex PCR; TCRdb's copy has only in-frame clones and lacks some. Of 50,000 to 75,000 clones listed, around 86% were seen once; the top ten hold 0.3% to 0.4%. CDR1 LGHNT and CDR2 FRNRAP come from the germline V gene. This CDR3 is 15 amino acids long. Trimming shortened V by 0 bases and J by 1 base, and 10 bases separated the two germline ends. Individuals having autoimmune disease history or systemic immunosuppression were not enrolled. About this clone: Its antigen remains unidentified. Other DNA sequences from this sample encode an identical CDR3 as well.

The TCR sequence derives from an adult with an advanced solid tumor such as melanoma, head and neck, liver or kidney cancer. The specimen comprised CD4+ or CD8+ T cells sorted from blood, sampled in a trial of the OX40 agonist ivuxolimab. The genes are TRBV12-5 and TRBJ2-7, with a tentative D call TRBD2 (5 bases). CDR3 nucleotides: TGTGCTAGTGGTTTGGTACGACGGGGATCCTACGAGCAGTACTTC. Encoded protein: CASGLVRRGSYEQYF. Combining the CDR3 with reference TRBV12-5 and TRBJ2-7 gives the whole variable domain DARVTQTPRHKVTEMGQEVTMRCQPILGHNTVFWYRQTMMQGLELLAYFRNRAPLDDSGMPKDRFSAEMPDATLATLKIQPSEPRDSAVYFCASGLVRRGSYEQYFGPGTRLTVT.